This TCR beta chain was observed in a study of blood T cell repertoires in COVID-19. This table comes from immunoSEQ multiplex PCR, and its TCRdb copy is limited to in-frame clones, with some not included. The sample yields 150,000 to 200,000 clones, 75% to 85% seen once. The germline V gene encodes CDR1 SGDLS and CDR2 YYNGEE. The CDR3 sequence is 15 residues long. With 2 bases clipped from V and 4 bases from J, the junction kept 5 bases outside the gene matches. The sample consisted of PBMCs or T cells enriched from blood (not recorded which). This receptor was taken from a man aged 40-49 years who had recovered from COVID-19. The chain recombines TRBV9 with TRBJ2-3, with 9 bases aligning to TRBD1. The chain's CDR3 is CASSVEGQGPDTQYF. The CDR3 DNA reads TGTGCCAGCAGCGTTGAGGGACAGGGCCCAGATACGCAGTATTTT.